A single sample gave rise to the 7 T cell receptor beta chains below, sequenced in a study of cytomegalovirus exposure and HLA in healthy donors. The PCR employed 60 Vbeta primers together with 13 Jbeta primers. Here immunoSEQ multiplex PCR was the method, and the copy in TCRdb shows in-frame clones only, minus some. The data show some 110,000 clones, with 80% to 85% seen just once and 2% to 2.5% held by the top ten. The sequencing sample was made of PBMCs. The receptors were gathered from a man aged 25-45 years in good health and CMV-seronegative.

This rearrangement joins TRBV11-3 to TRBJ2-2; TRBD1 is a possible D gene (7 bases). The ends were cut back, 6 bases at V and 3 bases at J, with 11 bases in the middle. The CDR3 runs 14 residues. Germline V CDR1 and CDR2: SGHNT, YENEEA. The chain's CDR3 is CASSGRGDTGELFF. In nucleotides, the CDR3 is TGTGCCAGCAGTGGCAGGGGGGACACCGGGGAGCTGTTTTTT.

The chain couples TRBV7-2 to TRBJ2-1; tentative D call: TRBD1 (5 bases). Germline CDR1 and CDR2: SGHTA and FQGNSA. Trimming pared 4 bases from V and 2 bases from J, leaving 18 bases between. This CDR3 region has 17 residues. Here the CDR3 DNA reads TGTGCCAGCAGCTGGGTGGGGCAGGGCCTACCCTACAATGAGCAGTTCTTC. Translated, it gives CASSWVGQGLPYNEQFF.

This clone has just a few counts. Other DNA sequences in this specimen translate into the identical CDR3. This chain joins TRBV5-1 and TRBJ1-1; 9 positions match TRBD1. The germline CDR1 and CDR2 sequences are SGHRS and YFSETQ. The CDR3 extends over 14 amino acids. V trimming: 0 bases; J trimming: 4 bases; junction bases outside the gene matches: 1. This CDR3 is CASSLEQGATEAFF. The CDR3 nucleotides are TGCGCCAGCAGCTTGGAACAGGGGGCCACTGAAGCTTTCTTT. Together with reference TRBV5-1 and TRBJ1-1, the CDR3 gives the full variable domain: KAGVTQTPRYLIKTRGQQVTLSCSPISGHRSVSWYQQTPGQGLQFLFEYFSETQRNKGNFPGRFSGRQFSNSRSEMNVSTLELGDSALYLCASSLEQGATEAFFGQGTRLTVV.

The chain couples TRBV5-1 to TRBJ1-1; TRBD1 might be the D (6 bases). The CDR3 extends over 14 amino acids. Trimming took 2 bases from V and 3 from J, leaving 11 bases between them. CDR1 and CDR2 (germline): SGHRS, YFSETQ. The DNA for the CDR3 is TGCGCCAGCAGCTTCACAGGGAGGGACACTGAAGCTTTCTTT. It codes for CASSFTGRDTEAFF.

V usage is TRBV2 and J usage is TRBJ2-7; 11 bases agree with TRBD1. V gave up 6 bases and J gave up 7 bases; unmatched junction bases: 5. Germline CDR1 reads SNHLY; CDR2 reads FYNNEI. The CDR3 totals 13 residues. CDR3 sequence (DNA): TGTGCCAGCAGGGGGACAGGGGGGCAGGAGCAGTACTTC. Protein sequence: CASRGTGGQEQYF.

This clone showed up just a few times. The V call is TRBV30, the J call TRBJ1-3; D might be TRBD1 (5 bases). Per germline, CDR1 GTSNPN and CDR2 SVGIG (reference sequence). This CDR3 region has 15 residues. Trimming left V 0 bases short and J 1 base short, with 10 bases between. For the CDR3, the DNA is TGTGCCTGGAGTGTACCAGGGCGTTCTGGAAACACCATATATTTT. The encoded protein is CAWSVPGRSGNTIYF.

The CDR3: CASSRSFNEKLFF. The CDR3 DNA follows: TGTGCCAGCAGCCGGTCGTTTAATGAAAAACTGTTTTTT. This chain joins TRBV7-8 and TRBJ1-4, with D unclear. CDR3 length equals 13 residues. V was cut by 5 bases and J by 4 bases, with 8 bases left in between. Germline loops: CDR1 SGHVS, CDR2 FQNEAQ.